A single sample gave rise to the 12 T cell receptor beta chains below, sequenced in a study of beta chain features in type 1 diabetes. Study results and caveats: In all four CD4+ subsets, TCRB CDR3 length was significantly, moderately reduced in type 1 diabetes.

Their antigens are not known. The sequenced template was cDNA made from the entire isolated RNA. TCRdb's table, derived via immunoSEQ multiplex PCR, lists solely in-frame clones and lacks some. The sample includes 330,000 or so clones, roughly an eighth of them seen just once. Sequences were obtained from naive CD4+ T cells from blood. All receptors derive from a woman aged 18-29 years with type 1 diabetes.

This clone was counted a few times. The rearrangement uses TRBV9 and TRBJ2-1, with 9 nucleotides matching TRBD1. This CDR3 contains 16 residues. The germline V gene encodes CDR1 SGDLS and CDR2 YYNGEE. Trimming removed 0 bases from V and 8 bases from J; junction bases left unmatched: 9. The CDR3 region is CASSVAPQGANDEQFF. The CDR3 nucleotides read TGTGCCAGCAGCGTAGCTCCACAGGGGGCTAATGATGAGCAGTTCTTC.

This clone was seen more than once but under ten times. This chain connects TRBV4-3 to TRBJ2-7; TRBD1 aligns across 10 bases. In germline, CDR1 is LGHNA, CDR2 YSLEER. Trimming cost V 6 bases and J 6 bases; bases outside gene matches: 11. The CDR3 runs 15 residues. This chain's CDR3 is CASRDRTGGRSEQYF. In nucleotides, the CDR3 is TGCGCCAGCAGAGATCGGACAGGGGGTCGTAGCGAGCAGTACTTC.

This clone has just a few counts. The chain couples TRBV18 to TRBJ2-2, with no clear D. This CDR3 has 19 amino acids. V lost 0 bases and J lost 3, with 20 bases in between. CDR1 and CDR2 from the germline V gene are KGHSH and LQKENI. Here the CDR3 reads CASSPPIFVTRSYTGELFF. In DNA, the CDR3 is TGTGCCAGCTCACCACCGATTTTTGTCACTCGCTCCTACACCGGGGAGCTGTTTTTT.

This clone turned up a few times. The J gene is TRBJ1-5, the V gene TRBV4-3; 7 nucleotides line up with TRBD1. Germline values: CDR1 LGHNA, CDR2 YSLEER. J gave up 2 bases and V 4 bases, and 2 bases lay outside the gene matches. This CDR3 is built from 14 residues. The chain's CDR3 is CASSRGQGNQPQHF. DNA of the CDR3: TGCGCCAGCAGCCGAGGACAGGGCAATCAGCCCCAGCATTTT.

The genes are TRBV9 and TRBJ1-5; TRBD1 matches at 8 bases. The CDR3 totals 15 residues. V dropped 3 bases and J dropped 6; count of bases not matched to a gene: 8. Germline lookup yields CDR1 SGDLS and CDR2 YYNGEE. In DNA, the CDR3 is TGTGCCAGCAGCGCGGACCTGGACAGGGCTCAGCCCCAGCATTTT. Translating it yields CASSADLDRAQPQHF.

Regarding this clone: Other DNA sequences in this specimen translate into the identical CDR3. The chain employs TRBV28 and TRBJ2-7; 7 nucleotides line up with TRBD2. The CDR3 has 14 amino acids. The J segment lost 0 bases and the V segment lost 5 bases, leaving 4 bases of the junction unmatched. Per the germline V gene, CDR1 is MDHEN and CDR2 is SYDVKM. In DNA, the CDR3 is TGTGCCAGCAGTCCCGGGGGGAGCTCCTACGAGCAGTACTTC. This encodes CASSPGGSSYEQYF.

The table lists this clone with a few counts. V is TRBV7-9 and J is TRBJ1-2; D is undetermined. Germline values: CDR1 SEHNR, CDR2 FQNEAQ (reference sequence). Trimming pared 6 bases from V and 5 bases from J, leaving 7 bases between. CDR3 length: 11 amino acids. CDR3 region: CASSSVYGYTF. DNA of the CDR3: TGTGCCAGCAGTTCAGTGTATGGCTACACCTTC.

V is TRBV29-1 and J is TRBJ2-3, with D possibly matching TRBD1 (5 bases). V lost 6 bases to trimming and J lost 4 bases, with 8 bases between them. Germline CDR1 SQVTM, CDR2 ANQGSEA. CDR3 length: 11 residues. The CDR3 loop reads CSVVGADTQYF. The CDR3 DNA is TGCAGCGTAGTAGGGGCAGATACGCAGTATTTT.

This clone was seen a few times. This chain links TRBV4-3 with TRBJ1-1; D unclear. Germline V gives CDR1 LGHNA, CDR2 YSLEER. This CDR3 is built from 14 residues. Trimming left V 4 bases short and J 1 base short, with 10 bases between. The CDR3 DNA reads as TGCGCCAGCAGCCGACACAGAAGGAACACTGAAGCTTTCTTT. Translation gives CASSRHRRNTEAFF.

This clone was counted only a few times. The chain employs TRBV29-1 and TRBJ2-3; D unresolved. V shed 3 bases and J shed 2 bases, with 3 bases lying between them. The germline CDR1 and CDR2 sequences are SQVTM and ANQGSEA. CDR3 length: 11 residues. The CDR3 here is CSVDNTDTQYF. CDR3 nucleotide sequence: TGCAGCGTTGATAACACAGATACGCAGTATTTT.

This clone was observed a handful of times. The chain combines TRBV2 with TRBJ2-4; 8 nucleotides align to TRBD2. Trimming cost V 5 bases and J 4 bases; bases outside gene matches: 7. Germline V gives CDR1 SNHLY, CDR2 FYNNEI. This CDR3 has 15 residues. The CDR3 DNA reads as TGTGCCAGCAGTCTTCGTAGCGGGGCGAAAAACATTCAGTACTTC. Encoded protein: CASSLRSGAKNIQYF.

The V and J genes are TRBV4-1 and TRBJ2-3; D may be TRBD2 (6 bases). The germline V gene has CDR1 MGHRA and CDR2 YSYEKL. V was clipped by 1 base and J by 0 bases, with 14 bases between them. The CDR3 contains 17 residues. This chain's CDR3 is CASSQGIGTSSTDTQYF. CDR3 DNA: TGCGCCAGCAGCCAAGGGATTGGGACTTCTAGCACAGATACGCAGTATTTT.